This T cell receptor (beta chain) was retrieved from a study of response to subunit inactivated influenza vaccine. General study points: The authors suggested that few new T cells are recruited per seasonal influenza vaccination.

TCRdb reprocessed the RT-PCR reads via MiXCR and lists one record per CDR3 protein. The data hold hundreds of thousands of distinct CDR3 sequences, with roughly 10% observed a single time. Germline V lookup: CDR1 WSHSY, CDR2 SAAADI. This CDR3 region has 16 residues. V trimming: 8 bases; J trimming: 2 bases; junction bases outside the gene matches: 12. This clonotype was seen ten or more times. Antigen: not known. This chain connects TRBV10-2 to TRBJ2-3; 8 bases match TRBD1. The clonotype was recovered from a man in his fifties who received an inactivated influenza vaccine. The specimen comprised PBMCs from blood, sampled on the day of vaccination. CDR3 residues: CASYPRVTGATDTQYF. In nucleotides, the CDR3 is TGCGCCAGCTATCCGAGAGTGACAGGGGCCACAGATACGCAGTATTTT.